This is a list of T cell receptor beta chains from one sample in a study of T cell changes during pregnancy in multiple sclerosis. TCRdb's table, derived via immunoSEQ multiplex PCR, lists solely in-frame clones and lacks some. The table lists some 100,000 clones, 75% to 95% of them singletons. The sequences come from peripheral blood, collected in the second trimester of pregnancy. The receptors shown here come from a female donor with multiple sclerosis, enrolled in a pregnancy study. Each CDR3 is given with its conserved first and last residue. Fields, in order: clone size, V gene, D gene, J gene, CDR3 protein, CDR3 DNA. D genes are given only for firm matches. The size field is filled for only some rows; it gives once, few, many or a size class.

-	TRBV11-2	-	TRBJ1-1	CASSLGRAQNTEAFF	TGTGCCAGCAGCTTAGGGAGGGCACAAAACACTGAAGCTTTCTTT
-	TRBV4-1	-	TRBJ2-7	CASSQARLGLNYEQYF	TGCGCCAGCAGCCAAGCCCGGTTAGGACTAAACTACGAGCAGTACTTC
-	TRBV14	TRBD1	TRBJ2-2	CASSPWTGPNTGELFF	TGTGCCAGCAGCCCATGGACAGGGCCGAACACCGGGGAGCTGTTTTTT
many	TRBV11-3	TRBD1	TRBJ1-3	CASSPGQGPGNTIYF	TGTGCCAGCAGCCCGGGACAGGGCCCTGGAAACACCATATATTTT
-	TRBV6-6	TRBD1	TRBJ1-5	CASSGQARNQPQHF	TGTGCCAGCAGTGGACAGGCGCGCAATCAGCCCCAGCATTTT
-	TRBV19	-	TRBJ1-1	CASSIGTGRITEAFF	TGTGCCAGTAGTATCGGCACAGGACGGATCACTGAAGCTTTCTTT
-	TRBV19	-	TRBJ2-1	CASSLIGNGYNEQFF	TGTGCCAGCTCATTAATTGGTAACGGTTACAATGAGCAGTTCTTC
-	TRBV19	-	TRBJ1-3	CASKTVDSGNTIYF	TGTGCCAGTAAGACAGTCGACTCTGGAAACACCATATATTTT
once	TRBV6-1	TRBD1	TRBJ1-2	CASIPGGGGYTF	TGTGCCAGCATCCCAGGGGGAGGTGGCTACACCTTC
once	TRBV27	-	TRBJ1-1	CASSYQGLGMNTEAFF	TGTGCCAGCAGTTATCAGGGTCTAGGGATGAACACTGAAGCTTTCTTT
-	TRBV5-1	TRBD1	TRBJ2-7	CASSPRKGQGIYEQYF	TGCGCCAGCAGCCCCCGGAAGGGACAGGGAATCTACGAGCAGTACTTC
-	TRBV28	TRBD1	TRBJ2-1	CASSTGGGRDEQFF	TGTGCCAGCAGCACAGGGGGCGGTAGGGATGAGCAGTTCTTC
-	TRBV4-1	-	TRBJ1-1	CASSQLGLSGTEAFF	TGCGCCAGCAGCCAACTAGGACTCTCCGGGACTGAAGCTTTCTTT
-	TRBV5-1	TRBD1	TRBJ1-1	CASSGTGAAEAFF	TGCGCCAGCAGCGGGACAGGGGCAGCCGAAGCTTTCTTT
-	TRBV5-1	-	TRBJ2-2	CASSLGLYGSGELFF	TGCGCCAGCAGCTTGGGGCTCTACGGGTCTGGGGAGCTGTTTTTT
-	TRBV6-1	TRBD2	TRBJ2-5	CASSVEGTSGMETQYF	TGTGCCAGCAGTGTGGAGGGGACTAGCGGGATGGAGACCCAGTACTTC
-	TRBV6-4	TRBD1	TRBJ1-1	CASRTGTNTEAFF	TGTGCCAGCAGGACAGGGACGAACACTGAAGCTTTCTTT
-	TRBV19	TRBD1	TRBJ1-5	CASSIRTGKQPQHF	TGTGCCAGTAGTATCCGGACAGGGAAACAGCCCCAGCATTTT
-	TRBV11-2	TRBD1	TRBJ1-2	CASTSNRGYGYTF	TGTGCCAGCACCTCTAACAGGGGGTATGGCTACACCTTC
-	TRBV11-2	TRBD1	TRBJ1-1	CASSGRDRGEAFF	TGTGCCAGCAGCGGTAGAGACAGGGGCGAAGCTTTCTTT
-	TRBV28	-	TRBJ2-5	CASSLGLRGPPYF	TGTGCCAGCAGTTTAGGTTTAAGGGGTCCCCCGTACTTC
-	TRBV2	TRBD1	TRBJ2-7	CASRAGTARYSYEQYF	TGTGCCAGCAGAGCTGGGACAGCTAGATACTCCTACGAGCAGTACTTC
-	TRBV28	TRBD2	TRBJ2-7	CASSRTAGASEQYF	TGTGCCAGCAGTAGAACCGCGGGAGCTTCCGAGCAGTACTTC
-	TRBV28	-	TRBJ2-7	CASSFQDYEQYF	TGTGCCAGCAGTTTTCAGGACTACGAGCAGTACTTC
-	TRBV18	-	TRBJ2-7	CASSLAQASYEQYF	TGTGCCAGCTCACTTGCTCAAGCATCCTACGAGCAGTACTTC